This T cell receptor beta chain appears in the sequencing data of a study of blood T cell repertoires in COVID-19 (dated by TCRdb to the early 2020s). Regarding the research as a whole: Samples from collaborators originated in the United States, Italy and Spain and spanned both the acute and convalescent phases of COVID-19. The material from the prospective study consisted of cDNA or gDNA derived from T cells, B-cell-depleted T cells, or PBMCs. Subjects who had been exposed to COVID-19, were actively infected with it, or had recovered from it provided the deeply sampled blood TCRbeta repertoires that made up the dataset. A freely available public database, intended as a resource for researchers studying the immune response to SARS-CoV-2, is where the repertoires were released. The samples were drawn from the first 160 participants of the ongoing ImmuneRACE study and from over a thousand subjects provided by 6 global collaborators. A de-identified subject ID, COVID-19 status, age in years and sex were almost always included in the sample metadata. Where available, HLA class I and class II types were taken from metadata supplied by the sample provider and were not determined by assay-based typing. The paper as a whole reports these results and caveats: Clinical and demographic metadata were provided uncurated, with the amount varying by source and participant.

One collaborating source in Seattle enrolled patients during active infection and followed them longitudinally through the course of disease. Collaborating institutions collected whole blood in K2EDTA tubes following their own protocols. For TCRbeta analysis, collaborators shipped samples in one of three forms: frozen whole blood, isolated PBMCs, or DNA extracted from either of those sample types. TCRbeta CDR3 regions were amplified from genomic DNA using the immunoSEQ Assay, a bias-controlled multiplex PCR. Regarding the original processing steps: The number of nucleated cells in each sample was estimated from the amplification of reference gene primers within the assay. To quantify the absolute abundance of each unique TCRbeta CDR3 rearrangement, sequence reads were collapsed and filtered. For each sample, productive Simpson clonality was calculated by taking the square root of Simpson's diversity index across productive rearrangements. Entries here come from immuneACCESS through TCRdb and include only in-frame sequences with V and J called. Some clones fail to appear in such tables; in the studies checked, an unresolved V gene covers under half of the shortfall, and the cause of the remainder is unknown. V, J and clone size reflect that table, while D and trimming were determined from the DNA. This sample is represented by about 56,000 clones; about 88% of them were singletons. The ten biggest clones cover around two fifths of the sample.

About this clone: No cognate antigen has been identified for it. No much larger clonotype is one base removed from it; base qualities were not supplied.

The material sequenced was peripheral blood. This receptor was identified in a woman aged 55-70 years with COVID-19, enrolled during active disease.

The CDR3 sequence is CASSFFGQGAPNEQFF. The DNA sequence is as follows: TGCGCCAGCAGCTTTTTTGGACAGGGGGCGCCAAATGAGCAGTTCTTC. In this chain, TRBV5-1 is recombined with TRBJ2-1, and 11 junction bases match TRBD1. Per the germline V gene, SGHRS is the CDR1 and YFSETQ is the CDR2. Relative to germline, V is missing 2 bases and J is missing 7 bases, with 8 bases of the junction outside any gene match. Including the terminal cysteine and phenylalanine, the CDR3 comprises 16 residues. The entry retains the CDR3 DNA only, 48 bases that are in frame from base 1.